The 7 T cell receptor beta chains below come from one sample, sequenced in a study of cytomegalovirus exposure and HLA in healthy donors. The PCR made use of 60 Vbeta and 13 Jbeta primers. Profiled with immunoSEQ multiplex PCR; TCRdb holds only in-frame clones, not every one. The table has under 110,000 clones, about four fifths seen once. Sequencing used PBMCs. The origin of the receptors is a man in his fifties in good health and CMV-seronegative.

Comment on this clone: This sample also contains other DNA sequences that code for the same CDR3. In DNA, the CDR3 is TGTGCCAGCTCGAGGACCCAGCGGCGACTTGAGCAGTTCTTC. This gives the protein CASSRTQRRLEQFF. This chain joins TRBV6-5 and TRBJ2-1, with D perhaps TRBD2 (5 bases). This CDR3 region has 14 residues. The germline gives CDR1 MNHEY, CDR2 SVGAGI. Trimming stripped 8 bases from V and 9 bases from J, with 20 bases between.

The chain employs TRBV7-9 and TRBJ1-1, with unresolved D. Germline V gives CDR1 SEHNR, CDR2 FQNEAQ (reference sequence). V was trimmed by 1 base and J by 0 bases, leaving 6 bases between them. The CDR3 is 14 amino acids. The CDR3 coding sequence is TGTGCCAGCAGCTTAGAAACAATGAACACTGAAGCTTTCTTT. Protein product: CASSLETMNTEAFF.

The chain is built from TRBV25-1 and TRBJ2-2; D is unresolved. The CDR3 is 12 residues long. The germline CDR1 and CDR2 sequences are MGHDK and SYGVNS. V lost 4 bases to trimming and J lost 8 bases, with 8 bases between them. Written as DNA, the CDR3 is TGTGCCAGCAGTGTAGTGCTTGGGGAGCTGTTTTTT. Protein product: CASSVVLGELFF.

This clone was picked up a small number of times. The CDR3 nucleotides read TGTGCTAGTGGTTTGGTACTAGACGGACAGCTGAGCTCTGGAAACACCATATATTTT. Protein product: CASGLVLDGQLSSGNTIYF. The V gene is TRBV12-5, the J gene TRBJ1-3, with a possible D match to TRBD1 (6 bases). The V and J ends lost 0 bases and 0 bases respectively, with 18 bases between them. Germline values: CDR1 LGHNT, CDR2 FRNRAP. The CDR3 contains 19 residues. Full variable domain (rest looked up from reference TRBV12-5 and TRBJ1-3): DARVTQTPRHKVTEMGQEVTMRCQPILGHNTVFWYRQTMMQGLELLAYFRNRAPLDDSGMPKDRFSAEMPDATLATLKIQPSEPRDSAVYFCASGLVLDGQLSSGNTIYFGEGSWLTVV.

This clone appeared a few times. CDR3 sequence reads: CASRWTGGSSYGYTF. The CDR3 DNA is TGTGCCAGCAGATGGACAGGGGGCAGTAGCTATGGCTACACCTTC. The rearrangement links TRBV27 to TRBJ1-2, with TRBD1 identical over 11 bases. The V and J ends lost 6 bases and 4 bases, in that order; junction bases with no gene match: 7. The CDR3 covers 15 residues. Germline CDR1 and CDR2: MNHEY and SMNVEV (reference sequence).

The chain employs TRBV2 and TRBJ2-2; 7 bases are shared with TRBD2. Germline lookup yields CDR1 SNHLY and CDR2 FYNNEI. There are 14 residues in the CDR3. V lost 8 bases to trimming and J lost 2 bases; unmatched junction nucleotides: 5. CDR3 bases: TGTGCCAGCGGCCTAGCGGTTAACACCGGGGAGCTGTTTTTT. It is translated as CASGLAVNTGELFF.

This chain connects TRBV29-1 to TRBJ2-1; D unclear. V was pared by 5 bases and J by 1 base, with 9 bases between. CDR3 size: 13 residues. CDR1 and CDR2 (germline): SQVTM, ANQGSEA. The CDR3 spells CSVFGLSYNEQFF. The CDR3 DNA reads as TGCAGCGTTTTTGGGCTTTCCTACAATGAGCAGTTCTTC.